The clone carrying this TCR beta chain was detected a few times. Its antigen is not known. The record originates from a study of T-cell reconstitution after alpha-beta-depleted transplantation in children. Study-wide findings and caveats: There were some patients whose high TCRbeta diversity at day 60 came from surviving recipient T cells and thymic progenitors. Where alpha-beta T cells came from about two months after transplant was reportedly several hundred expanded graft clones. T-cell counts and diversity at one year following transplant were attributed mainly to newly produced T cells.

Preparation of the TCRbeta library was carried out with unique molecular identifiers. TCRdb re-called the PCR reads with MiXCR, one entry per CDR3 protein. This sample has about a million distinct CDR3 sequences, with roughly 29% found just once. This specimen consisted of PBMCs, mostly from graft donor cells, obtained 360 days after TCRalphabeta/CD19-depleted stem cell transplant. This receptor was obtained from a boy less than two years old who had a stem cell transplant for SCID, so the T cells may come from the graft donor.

The CDR3 here is CASSQGQGQFF. DNA of the CDR3: TGTGCCAGCAGCCAAGGTCAGGGGCAGTTCTTC. The chain carries TRBV3-1 and TRBJ2-1, with a weak D call TRBD1 (5 bases). The germline CDR1 and CDR2 sequences are LGHDT and YNNKEL (reference sequence). V gave up 1 base and J gave up 12 bases, with 7 bases separating them. The CDR3 length is 11 residues.